The 13 T cell receptor beta chains given below trace back to one sample, sequenced in a study of T-cell memory formation after mild COVID-19. TCRdb used MiXCR to reprocess the 5' RACE reads, holding one entry per CDR3 protein. The sample has 250,000 to 350,000 distinct CDR3 sequences, 15% to 20% seen once. Sequenced: PBMCs or a T cell subset sorted from them (not recorded which). The receptors were sampled from a man aged 18 to 29 who had mild COVID-19 (a few samples of this study predate the infection). Cell type and time point are not known.

The chain combines TRBV27 with TRBJ2-5; D might be TRBD2 (6 bases). Per the germline V gene, CDR1 is MNHEY and CDR2 is SMNVEV (reference sequence). V was trimmed by 6 bases and J by 3 bases, leaving 8 bases between them. This CDR3 region has 12 residues. The CDR3 DNA follows: TGTGCCAGCAGAGGGACTGAAGAGACCCAGTACTTC. Translation gives CASRGTEETQYF.

This clonotype occurred many times. The chain is built from TRBV6-6 and TRBJ2-3, with 7 positions matching TRBD2. CDR1 is MNHNY and CDR2 is SVGAGI in the germline V gene (reference sequence). The CDR3 has 14 amino acids. J gave up 0 bases and V 7 bases, and 4 bases lay outside the gene matches. CDR3 coding DNA: TGTGCCAGCAAAGACGGGGGGAGCACAGATACGCAGTATTTT. This gives the protein CASKDGGSTDTQYF.

In nucleotides, the CDR3 is TGTGCCAGTAGTACCGGACGGGAGGCTGAAGCTTTCTTT. Translating it yields CASSTGREAEAFF. The chain joins TRBV19 to TRBJ1-1; unclear D gene. V was trimmed by 4 bases and J by 6 bases, leaving 12 bases between them. Germline assignment: CDR1 LNHDA and CDR2 SQIVND (reference sequence). The CDR3 extends over 13 amino acids.

This clonotype has more than one count but fewer than ten. V gene TRBV7-9 combines with J gene TRBJ1-2; 7 bases match TRBD1. CDR1 SEHNR and CDR2 FQNEAQ come from the germline V gene (reference sequence). CDR3 size: 14 residues. V shed 5 bases, J shed 7 bases, and the junction held 10 bases outside the gene matches. The CDR3 loop is CASSPTGFGVGYTF. CDR3 coding DNA: TGTGCCAGCAGCCCGACAGGGTTTGGTGTTGGCTACACCTTC.

This clonotype was detected a few times. The V call is TRBV7-8, the J call TRBJ2-3; 7 bases match TRBD1. V lost 3 bases, J lost 0 bases, and 12 bases stayed unmatched. Germline V gives CDR1 SGHVS, CDR2 FQNEAQ. The CDR3 has 18 amino acids. The CDR3 is CASSFGNRGPSSTDTQYF. CDR3 sequence (DNA): TGTGCCAGCAGCTTTGGTAACAGGGGCCCGAGTAGCACAGATACGCAGTATTTT. The variable domain in full, completed from reference TRBV7-8 and TRBJ2-3, reads GAGVSQSPRYKVAKRGQDVALRCDPISGHVSLFWYQQALGQGPEFLTYFQNEAQLDKSGLPSDRFFAERPEGSVSTLKIQRTQQEDSAVYLCASSFGNRGPSSTDTQYFGPGTRLTVL.

The J gene is TRBJ2-5, the V gene TRBV7-2; 10 bases are a match to TRBD2. CDR3 length: 16 amino acids. In germline, CDR1 is SGHTA, CDR2 FQGNSA. The J segment lost 4 bases and the V segment lost 4 bases, leaving 9 bases of the junction unmatched. The CDR3 DNA reads TGTGCCAGCAGCTACCAGGGTGTAGCGGGGGGAGAGACCCAGTACTTC. Protein product: CASSYQGVAGGETQYF.

V gene TRBV5-6 combines with J gene TRBJ1-5; D is uncertain. Germline V lookup: CDR1 SGHDT, CDR2 YYEEEE. Trimming cost V 4 bases and J 7 bases, with 12 bases left between them. The CDR3 length is 13 residues. The DNA of the CDR3 is TGTGCCAGCAGCGAAAACTTACACCAGCCCCAGCATTTT. Protein sequence: CASSENLHQPQHF.

In its sample, this clonotype was seen many times. This chain uses TRBV12-3 or TRBV12-4 with TRBJ2-5, with D perhaps being TRBD1 or TRBD2 (6 bases each). Trimming removed 7 bases from V and 5 bases from J, with 17 bases in between. The CDR3 consists of 14 residues. CDR3 region: CASTLRGRWETQYF. In DNA form, the CDR3 reads TGTGCCAGCACCCTGAGGGGGAGGTGGGAGACCCAGTACTTC.

This clonotype turned up a few times. The chain links TRBV20-1 to TRBJ1-2; D remains unclear. Germline V gene lookup returns CDR1 DFQATT and CDR2 SNEGSKA (reference sequence). The CDR3 length is 13 residues. V was pared by 0 bases and J by 8 bases, with 13 bases between. CDR3 loop: CSAREDLVGGYTF. DNA for the CDR3: TGCAGTGCTAGAGAGGACCTGGTGGGCGGCTACACCTTC.

This clonotype was seen only a few times. The J gene is TRBJ2-3, the V gene TRBV20-1; D is possibly TRBD2 (6 bases). Trimming stripped 1 base from V and 1 base from J, with 9 bases between. In germline, CDR1 is DFQATT, CDR2 SNEGSKA (reference sequence). This CDR3 is 14 amino acids long. The CDR3 loop reads CSARVPGGTDTQYF. DNA for the CDR3: TGCAGTGCTAGAGTGCCGGGGGGCACAGATACGCAGTATTTT.

The chain has TRBV28 and TRBJ2-3, with TRBD1 identical over 10 bases. The V gene end was trimmed by 1 base and the J gene end by 4 bases; junction bases not matched to a gene: 5. Germline V gene sequence: CDR1 MDHEN, CDR2 SYDVKM. The CDR3 loop spans 16 amino acids. CDR3 nucleotide sequence: TGTGCCAGCAGTTTATCCGGGACAGGGGCGCCAGATACGCAGTATTTT. Its translation: CASSLSGTGAPDTQYF.

In its sample, this clonotype was seen many times. V gene TRBV7-2 combines with J gene TRBJ2-7; TRBD1 is a possible D gene (6 bases). Trimming took off 2 bases at V and 2 bases at J, with 16 bases between the two ends. This CDR3 comprises 16 residues. CDR1 is SGHTA and CDR2 is FQGNSA in the germline V gene. Written as DNA, the CDR3 is TGTGCCAGCAGCTTACCTCGCTGGACAGCGGCCTACGAGCAGTACTTC. Its protein is CASSLPRWTAAYEQYF.

There are a few counts of this clonotype. The genes are TRBV24-1 and TRBJ2-5; D possibly corresponds to TRBD1 (6 bases). Per the germline V gene, CDR1 is KGHDR and CDR2 is SFDVKD. The V gene lost 9 bases and the J gene lost 5 bases, with 18 bases spanning the gap. The CDR3 runs to 14 residues. The CDR3 DNA is TGTGCCACCTTGAGGATAGCGAGGGGGGAGACCCAGTACTTC. This codes for CATLRIARGETQYF.